The source of this TCR beta chain is a study of CD8+CD57+ T cells in acquired aplastic anemia. Both TCR beta VDJ combination and CDR3 sequence profiling were carried out. Genomic DNA was the template for this profiling. TCRdb reprocessed the reads via MiXCR and lists one record per CDR3 protein. The sample shows about 210,000 distinct CDR3 sequences, over 55% of them seen only once. J was trimmed by 3 bases and V by 2 bases; bases with no gene match: 10. The CDR3 sequence is 17 residues long. Per the germline V gene, CDR1 is SNHLY and CDR2 is FYNNEI. The chain is built from TRBV2 and TRBJ1-2; 9 positions match TRBD1. Material for sequencing was sorted CD4+, CD8+, or CD8+CD57+ T cells (not recorded which) from PBMCs. The receptor was isolated from a human donor in good health. The CDR3 here is CASSESLGQGTDYGYTF. The CDR3 DNA is TGTGCCAGCAGTGAAAGCCTTGGACAGGGGACGGACTATGGCTACACCTTC.